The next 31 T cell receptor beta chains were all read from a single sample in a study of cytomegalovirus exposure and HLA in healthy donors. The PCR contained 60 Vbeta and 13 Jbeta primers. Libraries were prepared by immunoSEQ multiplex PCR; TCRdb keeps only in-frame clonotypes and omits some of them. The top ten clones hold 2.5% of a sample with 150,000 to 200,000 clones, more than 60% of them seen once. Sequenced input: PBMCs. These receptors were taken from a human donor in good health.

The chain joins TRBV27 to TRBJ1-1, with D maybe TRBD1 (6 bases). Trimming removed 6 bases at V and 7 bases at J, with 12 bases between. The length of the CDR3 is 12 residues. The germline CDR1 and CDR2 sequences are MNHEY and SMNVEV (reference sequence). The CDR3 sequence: CASRTGLREAFF. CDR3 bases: TGTGCCAGCAGAACAGGGCTCCGTGAAGCTTTCTTT.

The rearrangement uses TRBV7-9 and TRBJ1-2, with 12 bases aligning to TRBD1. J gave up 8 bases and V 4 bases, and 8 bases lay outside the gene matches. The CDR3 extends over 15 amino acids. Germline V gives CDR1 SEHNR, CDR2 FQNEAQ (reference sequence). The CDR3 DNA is TGTGCCAGCAGCTCACCGGGACAGGGGGCTCGGGGCTACACCTTC. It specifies CASSSPGQGARGYTF.

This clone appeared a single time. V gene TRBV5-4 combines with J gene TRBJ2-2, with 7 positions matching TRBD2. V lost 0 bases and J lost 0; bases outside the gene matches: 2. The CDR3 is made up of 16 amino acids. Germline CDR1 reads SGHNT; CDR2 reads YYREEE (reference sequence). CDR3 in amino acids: CASSLESGANTGELFF. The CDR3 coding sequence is TGTGCCAGCAGCTTGGAAAGCGGGGCGAACACCGGGGAGCTGTTTTTT.

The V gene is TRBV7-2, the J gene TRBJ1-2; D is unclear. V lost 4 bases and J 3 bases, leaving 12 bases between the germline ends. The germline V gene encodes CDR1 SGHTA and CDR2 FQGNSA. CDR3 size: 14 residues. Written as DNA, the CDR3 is TGTGCCAGCAGCTGGGTAGGGCGGGACTATGGCTACACCTTC. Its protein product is CASSWVGRDYGYTF.

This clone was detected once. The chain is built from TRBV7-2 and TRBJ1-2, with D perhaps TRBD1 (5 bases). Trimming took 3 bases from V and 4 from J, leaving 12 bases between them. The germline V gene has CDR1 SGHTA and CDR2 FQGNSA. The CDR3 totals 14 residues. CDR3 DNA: TGTGCCAGCAGCTTTCAGGCAGGGCCCTATGGCTACACCTTC. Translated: CASSFQAGPYGYTF.

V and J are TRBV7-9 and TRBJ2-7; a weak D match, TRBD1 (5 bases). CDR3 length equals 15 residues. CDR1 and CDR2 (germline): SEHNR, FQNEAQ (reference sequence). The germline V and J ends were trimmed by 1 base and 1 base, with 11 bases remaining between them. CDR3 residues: CASSLVVGQSYEQYF. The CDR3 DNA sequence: TGTGCCAGCAGCTTAGTGGTGGGGCAGTCCTACGAGCAGTACTTC. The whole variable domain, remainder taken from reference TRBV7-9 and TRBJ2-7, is DTGVSQNPRHKITKRGQNVTFRCDPISEHNRLYWYRQTLGQGPEFLTYFQNEAQLEKSRLLSDRFSAERPKGSFSTLEIQRTEQGDSAMYLCASSLVVGQSYEQYFGPGTRLTVT.

The CDR3 DNA reads TGTGCCAGCTCACCACTGCTCGGGGGACTAGCGGCATACGAGCAGTACTTC. Translation: CASSPLLGGLAAYEQYF. The chain uses TRBV18 and TRBJ2-7, with 11 nucleotides matching TRBD2. The ends lost 1 base at V and 4 bases at J; junction bases unmatched: 9. CDR3 size: 17 residues. Per the germline V gene, CDR1 is KGHSH and CDR2 is LQKENI. Looking up the rest from reference TRBV18 and TRBJ2-7 gives the full variable domain: NAGVMQNPRHLVRRRGQEARLRCSPMKGHSHVYWYRQLPEEGLKFMVYLQKENIIDESGMPKERFSAEFPKEGPSILRIQQVVRGDSAAYFCASSPLLGGLAAYEQYFGPGTRLTVT.

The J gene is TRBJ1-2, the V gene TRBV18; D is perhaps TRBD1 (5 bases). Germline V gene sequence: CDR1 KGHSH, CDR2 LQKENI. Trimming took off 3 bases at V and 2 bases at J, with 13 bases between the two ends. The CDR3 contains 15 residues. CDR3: CASSPQGISNYGYTF. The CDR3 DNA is TGTGCCAGCTCACCCCAGGGTATTTCCAACTATGGCTACACCTTC.

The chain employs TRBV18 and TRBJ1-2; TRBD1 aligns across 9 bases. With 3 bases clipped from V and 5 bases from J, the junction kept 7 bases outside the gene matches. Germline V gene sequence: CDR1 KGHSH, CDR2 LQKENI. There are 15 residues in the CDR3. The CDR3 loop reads CASSPSYRGHYGYTF. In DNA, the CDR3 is TGTGCCAGCTCACCTTCTTACAGGGGGCATTATGGCTACACCTTC.

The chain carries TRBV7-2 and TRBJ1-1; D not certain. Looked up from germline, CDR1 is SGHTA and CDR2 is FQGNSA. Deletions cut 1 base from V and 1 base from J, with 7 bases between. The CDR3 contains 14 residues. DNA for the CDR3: TGTGCCAGCAGCTTAGTAGTATCGAACACTGAAGCTTTCTTT. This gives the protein CASSLVVSNTEAFF.

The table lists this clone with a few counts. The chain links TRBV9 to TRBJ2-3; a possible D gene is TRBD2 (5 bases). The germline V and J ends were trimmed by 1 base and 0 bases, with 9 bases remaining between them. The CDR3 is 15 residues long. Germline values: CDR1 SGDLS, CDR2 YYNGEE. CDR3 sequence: CASSVTGSSTDTQYF. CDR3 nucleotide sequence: TGTGCCAGCAGCGTAACGGGGTCTAGCACAGATACGCAGTATTTT.

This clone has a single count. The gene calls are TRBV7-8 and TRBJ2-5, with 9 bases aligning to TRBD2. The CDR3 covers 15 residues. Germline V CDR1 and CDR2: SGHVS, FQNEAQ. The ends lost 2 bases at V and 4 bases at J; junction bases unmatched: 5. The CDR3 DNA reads TGTGCCAGCAGCTTACAGCGGGGGGTATTAGAGACCCAGTACTTC. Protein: CASSLQRGVLETQYF.

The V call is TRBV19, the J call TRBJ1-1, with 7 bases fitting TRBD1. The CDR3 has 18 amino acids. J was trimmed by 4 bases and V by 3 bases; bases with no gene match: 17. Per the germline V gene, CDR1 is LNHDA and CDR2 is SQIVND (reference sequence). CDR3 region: CASSIPFGLQGRGTEAFF. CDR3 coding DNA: TGTGCCAGTAGTATCCCCTTCGGGTTACAGGGGCGAGGCACTGAAGCTTTCTTT. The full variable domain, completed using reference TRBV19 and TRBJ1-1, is DGGITQSPKYLFRKEGQNVTLSCEQNLNHDAMYWYRQDPGQGLRLIYYSQIVNDFQKGDIAEGYSVSREKKESFPLTVTSAQKNPTAFYLCASSIPFGLQGRGTEAFFGQGTRLTVV.

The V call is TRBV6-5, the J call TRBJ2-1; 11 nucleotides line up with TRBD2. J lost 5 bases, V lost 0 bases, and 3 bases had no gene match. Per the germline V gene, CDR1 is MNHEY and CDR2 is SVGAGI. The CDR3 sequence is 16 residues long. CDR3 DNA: TGTGCCAGCAGTTACTCTCTAGCGGGGGGACACAATGAGCAGTTCTTC. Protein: CASSYSLAGGHNEQFF.

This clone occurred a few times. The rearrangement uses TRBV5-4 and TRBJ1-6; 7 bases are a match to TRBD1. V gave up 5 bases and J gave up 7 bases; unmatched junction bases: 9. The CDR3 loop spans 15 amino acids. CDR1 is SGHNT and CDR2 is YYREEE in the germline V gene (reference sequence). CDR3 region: CASSPDRATNSPLHF. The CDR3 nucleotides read TGTGCCAGCAGTCCCGACAGGGCAACAAATTCACCCCTCCACTTT.

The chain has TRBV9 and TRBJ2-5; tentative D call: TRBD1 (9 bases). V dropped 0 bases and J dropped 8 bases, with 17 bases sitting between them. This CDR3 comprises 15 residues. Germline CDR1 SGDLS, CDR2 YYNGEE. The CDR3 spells CASSVGSGGQGTQYF. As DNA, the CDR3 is TGTGCCAGCAGCGTAGGGAGCGGGGGACAGGGAACCCAGTACTTC.

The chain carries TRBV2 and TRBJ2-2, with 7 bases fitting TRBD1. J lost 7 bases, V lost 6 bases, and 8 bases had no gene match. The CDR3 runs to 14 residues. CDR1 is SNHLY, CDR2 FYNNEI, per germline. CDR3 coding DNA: TGTGCCAGCAGAGACAGGGTGGGCGGCGGGGAGCTGTTTTTT. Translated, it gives CASRDRVGGGELFF.

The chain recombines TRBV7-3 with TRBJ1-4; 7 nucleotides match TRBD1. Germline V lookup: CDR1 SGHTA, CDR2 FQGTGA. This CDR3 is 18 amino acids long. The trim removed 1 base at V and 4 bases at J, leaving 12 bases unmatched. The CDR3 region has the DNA TGTGCCAGCAGCTTAAGGGTTGAGAGGGGGCGACTTAATGAAAAACTGTTTTTT. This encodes CASSLRVERGRLNEKLFF. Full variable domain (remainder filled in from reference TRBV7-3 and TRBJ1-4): GAGVSQTPSNKVTEKGKYVELRCDPISGHTALYWYRQSLGQGPEFLIYFQGTGAADDSGLPNDRFFAVRPEGSVSTLKIQRTERGDSAVYLCASSLRVERGRLNEKLFFGSGTQLSVL.

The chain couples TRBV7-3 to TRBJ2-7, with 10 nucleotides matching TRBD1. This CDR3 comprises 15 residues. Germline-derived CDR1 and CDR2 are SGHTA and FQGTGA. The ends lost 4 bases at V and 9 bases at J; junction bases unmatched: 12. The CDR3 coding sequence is TGTGCCAGCAGCTCTGACAGGGGGCCCGATTATGTGCAGTACTTC. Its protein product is CASSSDRGPDYVQYF.

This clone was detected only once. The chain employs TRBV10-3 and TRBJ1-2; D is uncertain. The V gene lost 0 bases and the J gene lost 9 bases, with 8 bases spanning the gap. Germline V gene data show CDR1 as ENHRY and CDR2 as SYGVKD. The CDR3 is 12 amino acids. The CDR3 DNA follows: TGTGCCATCAGTGAGTCGACTGTACGCTACACCTTC. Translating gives CAISESTVRYTF.

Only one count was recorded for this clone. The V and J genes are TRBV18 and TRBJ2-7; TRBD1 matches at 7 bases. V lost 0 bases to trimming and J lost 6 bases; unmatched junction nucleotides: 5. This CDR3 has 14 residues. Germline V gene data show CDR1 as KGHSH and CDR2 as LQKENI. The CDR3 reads CASSPPGQSGEQYF. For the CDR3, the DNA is TGTGCCAGCTCACCACCGGGACAGTCCGGCGAGCAGTACTTC. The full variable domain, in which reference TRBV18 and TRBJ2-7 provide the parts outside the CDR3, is NAGVMQNPRHLVRRRGQEARLRCSPMKGHSHVYWYRQLPEEGLKFMVYLQKENIIDESGMPKERFSAEFPKEGPSILRIQQVVRGDSAAYFCASSPPGQSGEQYFGPGTRLTVT.

The CDR3 spells CASSYSMFQPTYEQYF. CDR3 DNA: TGTGCCAGCAGTTACTCGATGTTCCAACCTACCTACGAGCAGTACTTC. V and J are TRBV6-5 and TRBJ2-7; D unresolved. This CDR3 comprises 16 residues. Germline V CDR1 and CDR2: MNHEY, SVGAGI. V was clipped by 0 bases and J by 2 bases, with 14 bases between them.

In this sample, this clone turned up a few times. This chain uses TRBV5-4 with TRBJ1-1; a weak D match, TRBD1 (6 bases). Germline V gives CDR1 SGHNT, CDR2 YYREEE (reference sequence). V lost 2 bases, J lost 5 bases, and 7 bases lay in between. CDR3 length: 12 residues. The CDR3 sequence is CASSFRGTEAFF. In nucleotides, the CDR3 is TGTGCCAGCAGCTTCAGGGGAACTGAAGCTTTCTTT.

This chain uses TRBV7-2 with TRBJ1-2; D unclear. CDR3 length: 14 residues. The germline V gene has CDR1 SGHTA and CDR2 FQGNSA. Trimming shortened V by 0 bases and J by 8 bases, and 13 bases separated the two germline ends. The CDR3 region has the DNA TGTGCCAGCAGCTTAGCGGGCCGGTATGGGGGCTACACCTTC. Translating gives CASSLAGRYGGYTF.

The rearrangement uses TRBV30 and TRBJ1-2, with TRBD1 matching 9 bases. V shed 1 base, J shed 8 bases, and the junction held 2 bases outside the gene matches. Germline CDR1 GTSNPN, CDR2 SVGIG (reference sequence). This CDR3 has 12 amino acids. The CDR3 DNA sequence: TGTGCCTGGAGTGGGGACAGGGCAGGCTACACCTTC. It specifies CAWSGDRAGYTF.

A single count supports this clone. The CDR3 DNA reads TGCGCCAGCAGCTTGGAAACTCGGAGGGCTGAAGCTTTCTTT. Translating gives CASSLETRRAEAFF. The V and J genes are TRBV5-1 and TRBJ1-1, with unresolved D. Germline CDR1 reads SGHRS; CDR2 reads YFSETQ. The CDR3 spans 14 residues. Trimming removed 0 bases from V and 6 bases from J, with 12 bases in between.

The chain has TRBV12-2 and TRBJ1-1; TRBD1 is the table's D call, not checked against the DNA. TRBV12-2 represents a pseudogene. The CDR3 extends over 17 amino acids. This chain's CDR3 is CASRLAKQGEVRPEAFF. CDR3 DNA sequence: TGTGCAAGTCGCTTAGCGAAACAGGGTGAGGTGAGGCCTGAAGCTTTCTTT.

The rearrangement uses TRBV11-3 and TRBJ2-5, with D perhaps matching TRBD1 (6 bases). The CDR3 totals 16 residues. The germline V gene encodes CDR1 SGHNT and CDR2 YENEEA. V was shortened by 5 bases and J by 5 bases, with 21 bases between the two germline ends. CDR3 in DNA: TGTGCCAGCAGCGCCCGGGACACGGGGTCGGAGGAGACCCAGTACTTC. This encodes CASSARDTGSEETQYF.

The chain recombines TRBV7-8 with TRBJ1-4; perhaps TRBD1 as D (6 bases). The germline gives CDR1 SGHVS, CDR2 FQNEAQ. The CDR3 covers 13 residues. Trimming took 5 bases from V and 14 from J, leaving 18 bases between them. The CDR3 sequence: CASSTEDSRGLFF. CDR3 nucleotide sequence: TGTGCCAGCAGCACAGAGGACTCAAGGGGGCTGTTTTTT.

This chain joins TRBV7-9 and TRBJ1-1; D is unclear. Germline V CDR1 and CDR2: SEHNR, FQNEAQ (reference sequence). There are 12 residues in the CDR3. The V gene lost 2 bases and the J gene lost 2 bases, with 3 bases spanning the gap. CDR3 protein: CASSLYNTEAFF. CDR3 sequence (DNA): TGTGCCAGCAGCTTATATAACACTGAAGCTTTCTTT.

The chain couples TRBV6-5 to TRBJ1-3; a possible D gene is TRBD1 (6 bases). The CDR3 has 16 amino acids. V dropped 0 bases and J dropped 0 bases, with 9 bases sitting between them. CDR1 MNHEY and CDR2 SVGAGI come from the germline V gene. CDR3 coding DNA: TGTGCCAGCAGTTACTCGGGGACAACCTCTGGAAACACCATATATTTT. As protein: CASSYSGTTSGNTIYF.